These 30 T cell receptor beta chains were all obtained from the same sample, sequenced in a study of T-cell memory formation after mild COVID-19. Using its own MiXCR run on the 5' RACE reads, TCRdb lists one record per CDR3 protein. The sample records 400,000 or so distinct CDR3 sequences, around 20% being singletons. Sample: PBMCs or a T cell subset sorted from them (not recorded which). The receptors come from an adult woman who had mild COVID-19 (a few samples of this study predate the infection). Cell type and time point are not known.

This clonotype was counted between two and nine times. CDR3 region: CSARSPTSGRREWEQYF. Here the CDR3 DNA reads TGCAGTGCTAGATCCCCGACTAGCGGGAGAAGGGAGTGGGAGCAGTACTTC. The V call is TRBV20-1, the J call TRBJ2-7, with 12 nucleotides matching TRBD2. V shed 2 bases, J shed 7 bases, and the junction held 15 bases outside the gene matches. This CDR3 region has 17 residues. Germline lookup yields CDR1 DFQATT and CDR2 SNEGSKA (reference sequence).

This clonotype has only a few counts. The V call is TRBV7-9, the J call TRBJ1-2, with D possibly matching TRBD1 (6 bases). The CDR3 sequence is 15 residues long. Germline-derived CDR1 and CDR2 are SEHNR and FQNEAQ (reference sequence). V shed 6 bases and J shed 4 bases, with 18 bases lying between them. CDR3 sequence (DNA): TGTGCCAGCAGTCACACCTATAAGGGGGGCTATGGCTACACCTTC. Amino acid sequence: CASSHTYKGGYGYTF. Full variable domain (remainder filled in from reference TRBV7-9 and TRBJ1-2): DTGVSQNPRHKITKRGQNVTFRCDPISEHNRLYWYRQTLGQGPEFLTYFQNEAQLEKSRLLSDRFSAERPKGSFSTLEIQRTEQGDSAMYLCASSHTYKGGYGYTFGSGTRLTVV.

This chain links TRBV5-6 with TRBJ1-1; D is unresolved. The CDR3 has 14 residues. CDR1 is SGHDT, CDR2 YYEEEE, per germline. V shed 2 bases and J shed 1 base, with 9 bases lying between them. CDR3 sequence: CASSFGIANTEAFF. The CDR3 bases are TGTGCCAGCAGCTTTGGCATCGCGAACACTGAAGCTTTCTTT.

The chain uses TRBV7-6 and TRBJ1-1; D is ambiguous. The germline V and J ends were trimmed by 1 base and 1 base, with 10 bases remaining between them. The germline V gene has CDR1 SGHVS and CDR2 FNYEAQ. The CDR3 is made up of 15 amino acids. The CDR3 region is CASSLGLGSNTEAFF. In nucleotides, the CDR3 is TGTGCCAGCAGCTTAGGTTTGGGATCGAACACTGAAGCTTTCTTT.

As to this clonotype: The junction departs from the called germline gene at one end, perhaps through a read error. V and J are TRBV7-7 and TRBJ2-3, with D possibly TRBD1 on 5 matching bases. The CDR3 spans 13 residues. From germline, CDR1 is SSHAT and CDR2 FNYEAQ (reference sequence). The chain's CDR3 is CASSLDIQRTQYF. CDR3 nucleotides: TGTGCTAGCAGCTTGGACATACAAAGGACGCAGTATTTT.

The chain has TRBV28 and TRBJ2-5; D gene ambiguous. The CDR3 is 14 residues long. CDR1 and CDR2 from the germline V gene are MDHEN and SYDVKM. V lost 2 bases and J 3 bases, leaving 10 bases between the germline ends. For the CDR3, the DNA is TGTGCCAGCAGTTTAAGGCCGACGAAAGAGACCCAGTACTTC. Translation: CASSLRPTKETQYF.

The chain links TRBV4-2 to TRBJ1-5; perhaps TRBD1 as D (5 bases). The CDR3 is made up of 15 amino acids. Between the trimmed V and J ends, which lost 4 bases and 0 bases, there was a span of 10 bases. The germline V gene encodes CDR1 LGHNA and CDR2 YNFKEQ. CDR3 DNA sequence: TGTGCCAGCAGCCCCCAGGGATTTAGCAATCAGCCCCAGCATTTT. Protein: CASSPQGFSNQPQHF.

This clonotype was seen only a few times. This chain joins TRBV28 and TRBJ2-3, with D uncertain. Germline CDR1 reads MDHEN; CDR2 reads SYDVKM. The CDR3 consists of 12 residues. V lost 5 bases to trimming and J lost 7 bases, with 10 bases between them. CDR3 sequence: CASSTGSHTQYF. The CDR3 DNA sequence: TGTGCCAGCAGTACTGGCAGTCATACGCAGTATTTT.

The chain links TRBV10-3 to TRBJ2-7; the match to TRBD2 covers 10 bases. In germline, CDR1 is ENHRY, CDR2 SYGVKD. The V gene end was trimmed by 8 bases and the J gene end by 7 bases; junction bases not matched to a gene: 8. This CDR3 has 13 amino acids. The CDR3 here is CAIGTSGIVEQYF. Here the CDR3 DNA reads TGTGCCATCGGTACTAGCGGGATCGTTGAGCAGTACTTC.

The gene calls are TRBV9 and TRBJ1-2, with D unresolved. The V end lost 2 bases, the J end lost 0 bases, and 17 bases lay between the germline ends. The CDR3 runs to 17 residues. Germline lookup yields CDR1 SGDLS and CDR2 YYNGEE. The CDR3 DNA reads TGTGCCAGCAGCGTTTTTGAGAATCTTCTACCTAACTATGGCTACACCTTC. Protein product: CASSVFENLLPNYGYTF.

This clonotype occurred a few times. The chain is built from TRBV20-1 and TRBJ2-2, with 15 bases aligning to TRBD2. Germline trimming cut 1 base from V and 1 base from J; bases unmatched to any gene: 7. The length of the CDR3 is 19 residues. CDR1 DFQATT and CDR2 SNEGSKA come from the germline V gene (reference sequence). CDR3 sequence (DNA): TGCAGTGCTAGAGGGGAAGGACTAGCGGGAGGGAGGAACACCGGGGAGCTGTTTTTT. Protein product: CSARGEGLAGGRNTGELFF.

The chain combines TRBV4-1 with TRBJ1-1; D perhaps matches TRBD1 (5 bases). V was shortened by 1 base and J by 1 base, with 10 bases between the two germline ends. Germline V lookup: CDR1 MGHRA, CDR2 YSYEKL. The length of the CDR3 is 15 residues. CDR3 nucleotides: TGCGCCAGCAGCCAAGGGGACCACGGGAACACTGAAGCTTTCTTT. Amino acids: CASSQGDHGNTEAFF.

This clonotype was seen a handful of times. The chain couples TRBV9 to TRBJ1-2; D uncertain. Trimming took off 0 bases at V and 5 bases at J, with 8 bases between the two ends. The length of the CDR3 is 13 residues. The germline CDR1 and CDR2 sequences are SGDLS and YYNGEE. CDR3 sequence (DNA): TGTGCCAGCAGCGTAGCTAGAGGGTATGGCTACACCTTC. Amino acids: CASSVARGYGYTF.

The V and J genes are TRBV9 and TRBJ2-1; TRBD2 matches at 9 bases. CDR3 length equals 17 residues. Trimming removed 3 bases from V and 7 bases from J; junction bases left unmatched: 14. From germline, CDR1 is SGDLS and CDR2 YYNGEE. CDR3 protein: CASSARRLADLENEQFF. DNA of the CDR3: TGTGCCAGCAGCGCCCGTAGACTAGCGGATTTGGAGAATGAGCAGTTCTTC. The whole variable domain, remainder taken from reference TRBV9 and TRBJ2-1, is DSGVTQTPKHLITATGQRVTLRCSPRSGDLSVYWYQQSLDQGLQFLIQYYNGEERAKGNILERFSAQQFPDLHSELNLSSLELGDSALYFCASSARRLADLENEQFFGPGTRLTVL.

The CDR3 DNA follows: TGTGCCAGCCAGGTTGATGGAGGGGGGGCTGAGCAGTACTTC. It encodes CASQVDGGGAEQYF. The chain has TRBV6-5 and TRBJ2-7; TRBD2 might be the D (7 bases). The CDR3 runs 14 residues. Germline V gene sequence: CDR1 MNHEY, CDR2 SVGAGI. The ends were cut back, 8 bases at V and 7 bases at J, with 21 bases in the middle.

This clonotype was counted at least ten times. This sequence joins TRBV12-3 or TRBV12-4 and TRBJ2-1; 8 nucleotides align to TRBD2. With 7 bases clipped from V and 3 bases from J, the junction kept 11 bases outside the gene matches. This CDR3 spans 16 amino acids. The CDR3 loop is CASTPGDGTSYNEQFF. CDR3 nucleotide sequence: TGTGCCAGCACCCCCGGAGACGGGACTAGCTACAATGAGCAGTTCTTC.

This clonotype was seen more than once but under ten times. The chain uses TRBV6-6 and TRBJ2-5; maybe TRBD1 (5 bases). CDR3 length: 14 residues. Trimming cost V 8 bases and J 1 base, with 14 bases left between them. CDR1 and CDR2 from the germline V gene are MNHNY and SVGAGI (reference sequence). DNA of the CDR3: TGTGCCAGCTGCCCGACAGCATTCCAAGAGACCCAGTACTTC. It yields the protein CASCPTAFQETQYF.

This clonotype was counted a few times. The chain carries TRBV4-3 and TRBJ1-1; 7 nucleotides line up with TRBD1. This CDR3 has 13 residues. After removal of 5 bases from V and 4 bases from J, the junction contained 4 bases not matched to a gene. Germline loops: CDR1 LGHNA, CDR2 YSLEER. The CDR3 bases are TGCGCCAGCAGCGGAACAGGGGTCACTGAAGCTTTCTTT. It is translated as CASSGTGVTEAFF.

The V gene is TRBV5-1, the J gene TRBJ1-4; perhaps TRBD1 as D (5 bases). The CDR3 has 14 amino acids. Trimming took 5 bases from V and 8 from J, leaving 16 bases between them. Germline loops: CDR1 SGHRS, CDR2 YFSETQ. The CDR3 DNA is TGCGCCAGCAGATCATCGGGGGAGCAAGAAAAACTGTTTTTT. Protein sequence: CASRSSGEQEKLFF.

This clonotype was counted many times. V is TRBV29-1 and J is TRBJ2-6; tentative D call: TRBD1 (6 bases). CDR3 length: 16 residues. V shed 3 bases and J shed 3 bases, with 15 bases lying between them. CDR1 and CDR2 (germline): SQVTM, ANQGSEA. The CDR3 nucleotides read TGCAGCGTTGAGGGGACATCAATCTTTGGGGCCAACGTCCTGACTTTC. It is translated as CSVEGTSIFGANVLTF. The variable domain in full, completed from reference TRBV29-1 and TRBJ2-6, reads SAVISQKPSRDICQRGTSLTIQCQVDSQVTMMFWYRQQPGQSLTLIATANQGSEATYESGFVIDKFPISRPNLTFSTLTVSNMSPEDSSIYLCSVEGTSIFGANVLTFGAGSRLTVL.

This clonotype appeared a few times. J is TRBJ1-6 and V is TRBV11-3, with D unresolved. Trimming left V 0 bases short and J 6 bases short, with 9 bases between. The germline CDR1 and CDR2 sequences are SGHNT and YENEEA. The CDR3 contains 15 residues. The CDR3 region is CASSLEATVNSPLHF. CDR3 nucleotides: TGTGCCAGCAGCTTAGAGGCTACAGTTAATTCACCCCTCCACTTT.

The rearrangement joins TRBV12-3 or TRBV12-4 to TRBJ2-7; maybe TRBD2 (5 bases). Deletions cut 6 bases from V and 5 bases from J, with 17 bases between. This CDR3 contains 14 residues. This CDR3 is CASSLDTFGDEQYF. The CDR3 nucleotides are TGTGCCAGCAGCCTAGACACCTTCGGGGACGAGCAGTACTTC.

This clonotype came up a few times. The gene calls are TRBV9 and TRBJ2-5; tentative D call: TRBD2 (6 bases). Germline V gene lookup returns CDR1 SGDLS and CDR2 YYNGEE. The CDR3 is 15 amino acids. V lost 0 bases and J 1 base, leaving 10 bases between the germline ends. The CDR3: CASSVAGGTQETQYF. As DNA, the CDR3 is TGTGCCAGCAGCGTAGCTGGCGGGACCCAAGAGACCCAGTACTTC.

This clonotype appeared a few times. The rearrangement uses TRBV11-2 and TRBJ2-3, with D perhaps matching TRBD1 or TRBD2 (6 bases each). CDR1 SGHAT and CDR2 FQNNGV come from the germline V gene. This CDR3 has 16 amino acids. V was pared by 4 bases and J by 4 bases, with 18 bases between. In DNA, the CDR3 is TGTGCCAGCAGCTCAAGGAGAACGGGGGCATCAGATACGCAGTATTTT. Translated: CASSSRRTGASDTQYF.

The rearrangement links TRBV6-6 to TRBJ1-2, with D maybe TRBD1 (6 bases). This CDR3 comprises 13 residues. CDR1 and CDR2 (germline): MNHNY, SVGAGI (reference sequence). V lost 7 bases and J lost 5, with 14 bases in between. This CDR3 is CASTPQGRYGYTF. In nucleotides, the CDR3 is TGTGCCAGCACTCCACAGGGCAGATATGGCTACACCTTC.

This clonotype appeared a single time. V usage is TRBV19 and J usage is TRBJ1-1, with D possibly TRBD1 on 6 matching bases. V lost 1 base to trimming and J lost 7 bases, with 7 bases between them. The length of the CDR3 is 12 residues. CDR1 is LNHDA, CDR2 SQIVND, per germline (reference sequence). CDR3 sequence reads: CASSIGTDEAFF. CDR3 sequence (DNA): TGTGCCAGTAGTATAGGGACAGATGAAGCTTTCTTT. Complete variable domain (other parts from reference TRBV19 and TRBJ1-1): DGGITQSPKYLFRKEGQNVTLSCEQNLNHDAMYWYRQDPGQGLRLIYYSQIVNDFQKGDIAEGYSVSREKKESFPLTVTSAQKNPTAFYLCASSIGTDEAFFGQGTRLTVV.

This clonotype was counted a few times. The chain recombines TRBV19 with TRBJ2-7; D call uncertain. V was clipped by 1 base and J by 7 bases, with 8 bases between them. Germline V gene sequence: CDR1 LNHDA, CDR2 SQIVND (reference sequence). This CDR3 spans 12 amino acids. CDR3 coding DNA: TGTGCCAGTAGTATAGGTTTCGGAGAGCAGTACTTC. Its translation: CASSIGFGEQYF.

This clonotype was recorded a few times. The genes are TRBV3-1 and TRBJ2-7; 7 nucleotides align to TRBD2. The germline V gene has CDR1 LGHDT and CDR2 YNNKEL (reference sequence). After removal of 2 bases from V and 5 bases from J, the junction contained 9 bases not matched to a gene. This CDR3 has 15 residues. The CDR3 nucleotides read TGTGCCAGCAGCCAACGGGGGGATATCGGCCACGAGCAGTACTTC. Translation: CASSQRGDIGHEQYF.

The V call is TRBV29-1, the J call TRBJ2-3, with a tentative D call TRBD2 (6 bases). With 4 bases removed from V and 1 base from J, the gap between germline ends came to 18 bases. The CDR3 contains 16 residues. Germline-derived CDR1 and CDR2 are SQVTM and ANQGSEA. The CDR3, as DNA: TGCAGCGTTGCGGGGGAAGCGAGCGTGGGCACAGATACGCAGTATTTT. This encodes CSVAGEASVGTDTQYF.

This clonotype was detected a few times. This chain joins TRBV7-4 and TRBJ1-2; TRBD1 is a possible D gene (5 bases). V was trimmed by 9 bases and J by 0 bases, leaving 29 bases between them. The CDR3 runs to 19 residues. Germline V lookup: CDR1 SGHVT, CDR2 SQSDAQ. The CDR3 DNA follows: TGTGCCAGACCCACGGGACGGAGGAGGACGGTCCACACTAACTATGGCTACACCTTC. Encoded protein: CARPTGRRRTVHTNYGYTF.